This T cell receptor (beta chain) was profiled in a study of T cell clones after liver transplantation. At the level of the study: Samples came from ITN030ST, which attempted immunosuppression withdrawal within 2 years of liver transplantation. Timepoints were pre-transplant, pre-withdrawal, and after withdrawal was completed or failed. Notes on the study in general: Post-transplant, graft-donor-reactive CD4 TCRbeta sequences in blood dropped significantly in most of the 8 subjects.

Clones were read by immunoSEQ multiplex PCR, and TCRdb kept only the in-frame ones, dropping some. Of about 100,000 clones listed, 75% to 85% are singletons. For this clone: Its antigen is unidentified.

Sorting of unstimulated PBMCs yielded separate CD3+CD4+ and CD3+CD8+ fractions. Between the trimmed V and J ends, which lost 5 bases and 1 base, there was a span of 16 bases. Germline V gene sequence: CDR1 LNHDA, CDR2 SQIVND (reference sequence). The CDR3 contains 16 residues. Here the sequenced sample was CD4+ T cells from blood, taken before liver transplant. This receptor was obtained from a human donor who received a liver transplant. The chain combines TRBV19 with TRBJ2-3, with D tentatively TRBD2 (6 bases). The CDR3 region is CASSPPPGRGTDTQYF. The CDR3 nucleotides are TGTGCCAGTAGTCCCCCCCCCGGGAGAGGCACAGATACGCAGTATTTT.